The rows below give T cell receptor beta chains drawn from one sample of a study of T-cell reconstitution after alpha-beta-depleted transplantation in children. Each CDR3 protein is one row after TCRdb ran MiXCR on the PCR reads. The table records around 670,000 distinct CDR3 sequences, about an eighth of them present only once. Sequences were derived from PBMCs, sampled before TCRalphabeta/CD19-depleted stem cell transplant. Receptors were obtained from a girl aged 2-10 years with congenital amegakaryocytic thrombocytopenia, due to receive a stem cell transplant. The CDR3 runs from the conserved cysteine through the conserved F or W. A D gene is named only where the DNA matches it firmly. Rows give clone size only sometimes, using once, few, many, or a class for an expanded clone.

D gene: TRBD1; V gene: TRBV12-3/TRBV12-4; clone size: few; J gene: TRBJ2-3; CDR3 protein: CASTPDRVLTDTQYF; CDR3 DNA: TGTGCCAGCACCCCGGACAGGGTTTTAACAGATACGCAGTATTTT
D gene: .; V gene: TRBV6-1; clone size: many; J gene: TRBJ2-3; CDR3 protein: CASSPQQGDFTDTQYF; CDR3 DNA: TGTGCCAGCAGTCCCCAGCAGGGCGATTTCACAGATACGCAGTATTTT
D gene: TRBD2; V gene: TRBV5-1; clone size: few; J gene: TRBJ2-3; CDR3 protein: CASSLGLAGLPGDTQYF; CDR3 DNA: TGCGCCAGCAGCTTGGGACTAGCGGGTCTCCCAGGGGATACGCAGTATTTT
D gene: TRBD2; V gene: TRBV20-1; clone size: few; J gene: TRBJ2-4; CDR3 protein: CSARDGGRADLGYIQYF; CDR3 DNA: TGCAGTGCTAGAGATGGCGGGAGGGCCGATCTGGGTTACATTCAGTACTTC
D gene: TRBD2; V gene: TRBV5-1; clone size: many; J gene: TRBJ2-5; CDR3 protein: CASSRLGLAGGIQETQYF; CDR3 DNA: TGCGCCAGCAGTCGACTAGGACTAGCGGGAGGGATACAAGAGACCCAGTACTTC
D gene: .; V gene: TRBV25-1; clone size: many; J gene: TRBJ2-1; CDR3 protein: CASSDYNEQFF; CDR3 DNA: TGTGCCAGCAGCGACTACAATGAGCAGTTCTTC
D gene: .; V gene: TRBV3-1; clone size: .; J gene: TRBJ2-3; CDR3 protein: CASSQLPLWGASDTQYF; CDR3 DNA: TGTGCCAGCAGCCAACTTCCGCTGTGGGGCGCGTCGGATACGCAGTATTTT
D gene: .; V gene: TRBV9; clone size: few; J gene: TRBJ2-7; CDR3 protein: CASSPRSLNYGEQYF; CDR3 DNA: TGTGCCAGCAGCCCTCGGTCACTAAACTACGGGGAGCAGTACTTC
D gene: TRBD1; V gene: TRBV5-1; clone size: .; J gene: TRBJ2-7; CDR3 protein: CASSLYLGTGRVVGEQYF; CDR3 DNA: TGCGCCAGCAGCTTGTACCTCGGGACAGGTCGAGTTGTTGGCGAGCAGTACTTC
D gene: TRBD2; V gene: TRBV12-3/TRBV12-4; clone size: many; J gene: TRBJ2-1; CDR3 protein: CASRGTSGSSYNEQFF; CDR3 DNA: TGTGCCAGCAGAGGGACTAGCGGGAGCTCCTACAATGAGCAGTTCTTC
D gene: .; V gene: TRBV20-1; clone size: many; J gene: TRBJ2-1; CDR3 protein: CSAYGGGLYNEQFF; CDR3 DNA: TGCAGTGCTTATGGGGGAGGTCTTTACAATGAGCAGTTCTTC
D gene: TRBD1; V gene: TRBV5-1; clone size: .; J gene: TRBJ1-2; CDR3 protein: CASSLEPGQGAGGYTF; CDR3 DNA: TGCGCCAGCAGCTTGGAACCGGGACAGGGGGCGGGCGGCTACACCTTC
D gene: TRBD2; V gene: TRBV27; clone size: many; J gene: TRBJ2-3; CDR3 protein: CASRTGGSVSDTQYF; CDR3 DNA: TGTGCCAGCAGGACCGGCGGGAGCGTTTCAGATACGCAGTATTTT
D gene: TRBD2; V gene: TRBV2; clone size: few; J gene: TRBJ2-3; CDR3 protein: CATSRGVSTDTQYF; CDR3 DNA: TGTGCCACCTCCCGGGGGGTTAGCACAGATACGCAGTATTTT
D gene: TRBD2; V gene: TRBV7-9; clone size: .; J gene: TRBJ2-7; CDR3 protein: CASSSTKPGLAGDEQYF; CDR3 DNA: TGTGCCAGCAGCAGCACAAAACCGGGACTAGCGGGAGACGAGCAGTACTTC
D gene: TRBD1; V gene: TRBV29-1; clone size: many; J gene: TRBJ1-4; CDR3 protein: CSVGTGDEKLFF; CDR3 DNA: TGCAGCGTTGGGACAGGAGATGAAAAACTGTTTTTT
D gene: TRBD1; V gene: TRBV5-1; clone size: few; J gene: TRBJ1-6; CDR3 protein: CASSRQGRNSPLHF; CDR3 DNA: TGCGCCAGCAGCCGACAGGGCCGAAATTCACCCCTCCACTTT
D gene: .; V gene: TRBV7-9; clone size: many; J gene: TRBJ1-2; CDR3 protein: CASSLDGRSFGYTF; CDR3 DNA: TGTGCCAGCAGCTTGGACGGACGGTCCTTTGGCTACACCTTC
D gene: TRBD1; V gene: TRBV5-1; clone size: many; J gene: TRBJ2-1; CDR3 protein: CASSLGGTGSNEQFF; CDR3 DNA: TGCGCCAGCAGCTTGGGGGGGACAGGCTCCAATGAGCAGTTCTTC
D gene: .; V gene: TRBV6-2/TRBV6-3; clone size: .; J gene: TRBJ2-1; CDR3 protein: CASSWGGRLGEQFF; CDR3 DNA: TGTGCCAGCAGTTGGGGCGGACGCCTTGGAGAGCAGTTCTTC
D gene: .; V gene: TRBV4-1; clone size: few; J gene: TRBJ1-5; CDR3 protein: CASSQGHQGNQPQHF; CDR3 DNA: TGCGCCAGCAGCCAAGGCCACCAGGGCAATCAGCCCCAGCATTTT
D gene: .; V gene: TRBV5-1; clone size: many; J gene: TRBJ2-6; CDR3 protein: CASSLGASGANVLTF; CDR3 DNA: TGTGCCAGCAGTTTAGGTGCCTCTGGGGCCAACGTCCTGACTTTC
D gene: .; V gene: TRBV27; clone size: few; J gene: TRBJ1-2; CDR3 protein: CASSFAGGVRDGYTF; CDR3 DNA: TGTGCCAGCAGTTTTGCGGGGGGGGTCCGGGATGGCTACACCTTC
D gene: TRBD2; V gene: TRBV7-9; clone size: .; J gene: TRBJ2-3; CDR3 protein: CASSPRGLAGGGTQYF; CDR3 DNA: TGTGCCAGCAGCCCTCGGGGACTAGCGGGAGGTGGTACGCAGTATTTT
D gene: .; V gene: TRBV12-3/TRBV12-4; clone size: few; J gene: TRBJ2-1; CDR3 protein: CASSLGGTLGYNEQFF; CDR3 DNA: TGTGCCAGCAGTTTAGGGGGCACACTAGGCTACAATGAGCAGTTCTTC
D gene: .; V gene: TRBV6-1; clone size: many; J gene: TRBJ2-1; CDR3 protein: CASSPKLRNNEQFF; CDR3 DNA: TGTGCCAGCAGTCCTAAGCTAAGAAACAATGAGCAGTTCTTC
D gene: .; V gene: TRBV12-5; clone size: .; J gene: TRBJ2-1; CDR3 protein: CASGFDSNWHEQFF; CDR3 DNA: TGTGCTAGTGGTTTCGACTCAAACTGGCATGAGCAGTTCTTC
D gene: TRBD2; V gene: TRBV5-1; clone size: few; J gene: TRBJ2-4; CDR3 protein: CASSTDPRLAGVNVQYF; CDR3 DNA: TGCGCCAGCAGTACGGACCCTAGACTAGCGGGAGTGAACGTTCAGTACTTC
D gene: .; V gene: TRBV27; clone size: many; J gene: TRBJ2-1; CDR3 protein: CASSLGTGRSYNEQFF; CDR3 DNA: TGTGCCAGCAGTTTAGGGACCGGGCGCTCCTACAATGAGCAGTTCTTC
D gene: .; V gene: TRBV7-9; clone size: few; J gene: TRBJ1-1; CDR3 protein: CASSLSPGEAFF; CDR3 DNA: TGTGCCAGCAGCCTTTCCCCCGGTGAAGCTTTCTTT
D gene: .; V gene: TRBV12-3/TRBV12-4; clone size: many; J gene: TRBJ1-6; CDR3 protein: CASSPTRESPLHF; CDR3 DNA: TGTGCCAGCAGCCCTACAAGAGAATCACCCCTCCACTTT
D gene: TRBD2; V gene: TRBV30; clone size: .; J gene: TRBJ2-7; CDR3 protein: CAWSSFRVFSGLASYEQYF; CDR3 DNA: TGTGCCTGGAGCTCCTTCAGGGTTTTCTCGGGACTAGCCTCCTACGAGCAGTACTTC
D gene: TRBD2; V gene: TRBV12-3/TRBV12-4; clone size: many; J gene: TRBJ2-5; CDR3 protein: CATGLGRETQYF; CDR3 DNA: TGTGCTACGGGACTAGGTCGCGAGACCCAGTACTTC
D gene: TRBD2; V gene: TRBV20-1; clone size: .; J gene: TRBJ2-3; CDR3 protein: CSASGRAQYF; CDR3 DNA: TGCAGTGCTAGCGGGAGGGCGCAGTATTTT
D gene: .; V gene: TRBV7-9; clone size: many; J gene: TRBJ2-7; CDR3 protein: CASSLADPNTYEQYF; CDR3 DNA: TGTGCCAGCAGCTTAGCGGACCCGAACACCTACGAGCAGTACTTC
D gene: .; V gene: TRBV5-6; clone size: .; J gene: TRBJ2-3; CDR3 protein: CARGPEERLDTQYF; CDR3 DNA: TGTGCCAGGGGCCCCGAGGAGCGGCTAGATACGCAGTATTTT
D gene: .; V gene: TRBV20-1; clone size: many; J gene: TRBJ2-1; CDR3 protein: CSARDSDRAYYNEQFF; CDR3 DNA: TGCAGTGCTAGAGATTCTGACAGAGCCTACTACAATGAGCAGTTCTTC
D gene: TRBD2; V gene: TRBV7-8; clone size: .; J gene: TRBJ2-7; CDR3 protein: CASSLFRTSLEQYF; CDR3 DNA: TGTGCCAGCAGCTTGTTCCGGACTAGTCTCGAGCAGTACTTC
D gene: .; V gene: TRBV9; clone size: many; J gene: TRBJ2-3; CDR3 protein: CASSVRVTDTQYF; CDR3 DNA: TGTGCCAGCAGCGTAAGGGTCACAGATACGCAGTATTTT
D gene: TRBD2; V gene: TRBV20-1; clone size: .; J gene: TRBJ2-1; CDR3 protein: CSARDSQAGGPLGEQFF; CDR3 DNA: TGCAGTGCTAGAGATTCCCAAGCGGGAGGGCCCTTAGGTGAGCAGTTCTTC
D gene: TRBD1; V gene: TRBV20-1; clone size: many; J gene: TRBJ2-2; CDR3 protein: CSARPPTGAFTGELFF; CDR3 DNA: TGCAGTGCTAGGCCCCCCACAGGGGCGTTCACCGGGGAGCTGTTTTTT
D gene: .; V gene: TRBV28; clone size: many; J gene: TRBJ2-7; CDR3 protein: CASSPLNYEQYF; CDR3 DNA: TGTGCCAGCAGTCCCCTTAACTACGAGCAGTACTTC
D gene: .; V gene: TRBV7-2; clone size: .; J gene: TRBJ1-3; CDR3 protein: CASSLVPWSGHTIYF; CDR3 DNA: TGTGCCAGCAGCTTAGTTCCGTGGAGTGGACACACCATATATTTT
D gene: TRBD1; V gene: TRBV30; clone size: few; J gene: TRBJ2-7; CDR3 protein: CAWRVRDRSNYEQYF; CDR3 DNA: TGTGCCTGGAGGGTCCGGGACAGGTCAAACTACGAGCAGTACTTC
D gene: .; V gene: TRBV5-1; clone size: .; J gene: TRBJ2-7; CDR3 protein: CASSLAPPESYEQYF; CDR3 DNA: TGCGCCAGCAGCTTGGCTCCTCCCGAGAGCTACGAGCAGTACTTC
D gene: TRBD2; V gene: TRBV2; clone size: .; J gene: TRBJ2-1; CDR3 protein: CASVGLGNNEQFF; CDR3 DNA: TGTGCCAGCGTCGGACTAGGCAACAATGAGCAGTTCTTC
D gene: .; V gene: TRBV11-2; clone size: .; J gene: TRBJ2-3; CDR3 protein: CASSYRAPSTDTQYF; CDR3 DNA: TGTGCCAGCAGCTACAGGGCCCCTAGCACAGATACGCAGTATTTT
D gene: .; V gene: TRBV20-1; clone size: many; J gene: TRBJ2-2; CDR3 protein: CSSRRLDTGELFF; CDR3 DNA: TGCAGTTCAAGGAGGCTGGACACCGGGGAGCTGTTTTTT
D gene: TRBD1; V gene: TRBV19; clone size: many; J gene: TRBJ2-1; CDR3 protein: CASRGDRVGGSYNEQFF; CDR3 DNA: TGTGCCAGTAGGGGGGACAGGGTCGGAGGGTCCTACAATGAGCAGTTCTTC
D gene: .; V gene: TRBV12-3/TRBV12-4; clone size: once; J gene: TRBJ1-2; CDR3 protein: CTSSLGGGPSGPNYGYTF; CDR3 DNA: TGTACCAGCAGTTTAGGGGGAGGTCCGAGTGGGCCCAACTATGGCTACACCTTC
D gene: .; V gene: TRBV7-9; clone size: .; J gene: TRBJ1-4; CDR3 protein: CASSFLEKLFF; CDR3 DNA: TGTGCCAGCAGCTTTCTAGAAAAACTGTTTTTT
D gene: .; V gene: TRBV15; clone size: .; J gene: TRBJ1-5; CDR3 protein: CATSRDPFNQPQHF; CDR3 DNA: TGTGCCACCAGCAGGGACCCGTTTAATCAGCCCCAGCATTTT
D gene: .; V gene: TRBV6-2/TRBV6-3; clone size: .; J gene: TRBJ2-3; CDR3 protein: CASSSFAAEGTDTQYF; CDR3 DNA: TGTGCCAGCAGTTCATTTGCAGCAGAGGGCACAGATACGCAGTATTTT
D gene: TRBD1; V gene: TRBV5-1; clone size: .; J gene: TRBJ1-1; CDR3 protein: CASRPPKVGRGTNTEAFF; CDR3 DNA: TGCGCCAGCAGGCCCCCTAAGGTGGGCAGGGGGACGAACACTGAAGCTTTCTTT
D gene: .; V gene: TRBV29-1; clone size: many; J gene: TRBJ2-2; CDR3 protein: CQEAGELFF; CDR3 DNA: TGCCAGGAAGCCGGGGAGCTGTTTTTT
D gene: .; V gene: TRBV30; clone size: .; J gene: TRBJ1-1; CDR3 protein: CAWRLLGGFTEAFF; CDR3 DNA: TGTGCCTGGAGGTTGTTAGGGGGTTTTACTGAAGCTTTCTTT
D gene: TRBD1; V gene: TRBV7-2; clone size: few; J gene: TRBJ1-3; CDR3 protein: CASSPQTGGNTIYF; CDR3 DNA: TGTGCCAGCAGCCCCCAGACAGGGGGAAACACCATATATTTT
D gene: .; V gene: TRBV20-1; clone size: .; J gene: TRBJ2-1; CDR3 protein: CSARDQGQRKDEQFF; CDR3 DNA: TGCAGTGCTAGAGATCAGGGGCAGAGGAAGGATGAGCAGTTCTTC
D gene: .; V gene: TRBV15; clone size: few; J gene: TRBJ2-3; CDR3 protein: CATSTGLADTQYF; CDR3 DNA: TGTGCCACCAGCACGGGCCTTGCGGATACGCAGTATTTT
D gene: TRBD1; V gene: TRBV5-1; clone size: .; J gene: TRBJ2-2; CDR3 protein: CASSLAGTVNTGELFF; CDR3 DNA: TGCGCCAGCAGCCTCGCCGGGACAGTGAACACCGGGGAGCTGTTTTTT